This T cell receptor (beta chain) was retrieved from a study of blood T cell repertoires in COVID-19. Assay: immunoSEQ multiplex PCR; the TCRdb copy retains only in-frame clones and omits some. The repertoire holds approximately 93,000 clones, with about 87% as singletons. The J segment lost 6 bases and the V segment lost 7 bases, leaving 16 bases of the junction unmatched. CDR3 length: 16 residues. The germline CDR1 and CDR2 sequences are MNHNY and SVGAGI (reference sequence). This sequence was found in a human donor in a cohort sampled during active COVID-19. Sequenced material: peripheral blood. V usage is TRBV6-6 and J usage is TRBJ1-2; 8 nucleotides agree with TRBD1. The CDR3 coding sequence is TGTGCCAGCATCGCTCGGCAGGGGGCGACGGCAGATGGCTACACCTTC. It codes for CASIARQGATADGYTF.